This T cell receptor beta chain stems from a study of cytomegalovirus exposure and HLA in healthy donors. Study-level information: Earlier findings included about 120 million unique TCR beta sequences obtained from 150 million to 200 million T cells. The study's findings and limits: Both high specificity and high sensitivity reportedly marked the classifier's diagnosis of cytomegalovirus status. A later analysis revealed that TCR association rates differed between HLA loci, peaking at DRB1 and bottoming out at HLA-C.

CDR1 and CDR2 from the germline V gene are SGHTA and FQGTGA. V was clipped by 1 base and J by 6 bases, with 8 bases between them. This CDR3 region has 13 residues. Regarding this clone: What it binds is unknown.

PCR used 60 Vbeta primers and 13 Jbeta primers. Sequencing was performed with immunoSEQ multiplex PCR; in TCRdb, only in-frame clones are kept and a portion is missing. The sample has some 140,000 clones, around nine tenths seen once. Material for sequencing was PBMCs. The chain couples TRBV7-3 to TRBJ2-3; TRBD1 might be the D (6 bases). This clonotype originated in a woman in her 30s in good health and CMV-seronegative. CDR3 coding DNA: TGTGCCAGCAGCTTAAAGGGGGACGATACGCAGTATTTT. Protein sequence: CASSLKGDDTQYF.